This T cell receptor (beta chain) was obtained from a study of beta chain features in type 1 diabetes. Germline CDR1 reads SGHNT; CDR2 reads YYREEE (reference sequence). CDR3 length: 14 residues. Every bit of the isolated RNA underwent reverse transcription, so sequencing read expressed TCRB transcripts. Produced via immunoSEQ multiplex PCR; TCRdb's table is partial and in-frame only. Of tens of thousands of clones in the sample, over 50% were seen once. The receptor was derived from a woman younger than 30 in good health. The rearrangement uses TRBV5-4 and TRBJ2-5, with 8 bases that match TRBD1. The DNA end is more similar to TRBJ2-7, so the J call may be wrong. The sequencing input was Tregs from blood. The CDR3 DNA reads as TGTGCCAGCAGCCCACAGGGGGGCTCCTACGAGCAGTACTTC. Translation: CASSPQGGSYEQYF.